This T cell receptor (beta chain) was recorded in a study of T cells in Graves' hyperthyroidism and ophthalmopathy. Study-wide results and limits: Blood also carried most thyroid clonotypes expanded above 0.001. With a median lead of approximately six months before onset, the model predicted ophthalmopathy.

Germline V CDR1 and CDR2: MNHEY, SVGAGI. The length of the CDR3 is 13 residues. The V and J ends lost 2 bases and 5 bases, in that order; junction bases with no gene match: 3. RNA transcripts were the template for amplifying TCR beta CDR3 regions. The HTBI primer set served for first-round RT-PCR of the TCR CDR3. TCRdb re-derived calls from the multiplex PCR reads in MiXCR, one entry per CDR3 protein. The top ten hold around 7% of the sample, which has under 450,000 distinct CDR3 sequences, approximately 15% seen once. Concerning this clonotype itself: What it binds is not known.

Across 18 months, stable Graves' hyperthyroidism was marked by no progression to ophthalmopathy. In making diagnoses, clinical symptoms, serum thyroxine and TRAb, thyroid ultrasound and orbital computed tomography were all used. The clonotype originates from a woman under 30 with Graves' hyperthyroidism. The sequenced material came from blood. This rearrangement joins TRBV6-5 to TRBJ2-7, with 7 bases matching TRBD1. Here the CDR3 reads CASSYGGTDEQYF. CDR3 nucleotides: TGTGCCAGCAGTTACGGTGGGACAGACGAGCAGTACTTC.